The rows below give T cell receptor beta chains drawn from one sample of a study of blood T cells in healthy people across ages. TCRdb itself ran the 5' RACE reads through MiXCR, one entry per CDR3 protein. The sample carries approximately 680,000 distinct CDR3 sequences, about 30% recorded once. Sequencing input: blood. The receptors come from a woman aged 80 or over in good health. Both conserved end residues are part of each CDR3. Fields, in order: CDR3 protein, CDR3 DNA, clone size, J gene, D gene, V gene. D genes are given only for firm matches. Not every row has a clone size; where given, it reads once, few, many or a size class.

cdr3_aa: CASSLAAVNTEAFF
cdr3_nt: TGCGCCAGCAGCTTGGCCGCGGTGAACACTGAAGCTTTCTTT
clone_size: .
j_call: TRBJ1-1
d_call: .
v_call: TRBV5-1

cdr3_aa: CSARDSPSGGVPYNEQFF
cdr3_nt: TGCAGTGCTAGAGATTCCCCTAGCGGGGGGGTCCCCTACAATGAGCAGTTCTTC
clone_size: many
j_call: TRBJ2-1
d_call: TRBD2
v_call: TRBV20-1

cdr3_aa: CASSGPGPSYEQYF
cdr3_nt: TGTGCCAGCAGCGGCCCGGGTCCTTCCTACGAGCAGTACTTC
clone_size: many
j_call: TRBJ2-7
d_call: .
v_call: TRBV7-9

cdr3_aa: CAWDRQGGNQPQHF
cdr3_nt: TGTGCCTGGGACCGACAGGGGGGGAATCAGCCCCAGCATTTT
clone_size: .
j_call: TRBJ1-5
d_call: TRBD1
v_call: TRBV30

cdr3_aa: CASHDGGVTDTQYF
cdr3_nt: TGCGCCAGCCATGATGGGGGAGTTACAGATACGCAGTATTTT
clone_size: .
j_call: TRBJ2-3
d_call: .
v_call: TRBV5-1

cdr3_aa: CAWATGSHQPQHF
cdr3_nt: TGTGCCTGGGCGACAGGGAGCCATCAGCCCCAGCATTTT
clone_size: few
j_call: TRBJ1-5
d_call: TRBD1
v_call: TRBV30

cdr3_aa: CASRLGQGPRDTEAFF
cdr3_nt: TGTGCCAGCAGATTGGGACAGGGGCCCCGTGACACTGAAGCTTTCTTT
clone_size: .
j_call: TRBJ1-1
d_call: TRBD1
v_call: TRBV11-2

cdr3_aa: CASSSLNQVRFSGANVLTF
cdr3_nt: TGTGCCAGCAGCTCATTGAATCAGGTCCGATTCTCTGGGGCCAACGTCCTGACTTTC
clone_size: few
j_call: TRBJ2-6
d_call: .
v_call: TRBV11-1

cdr3_aa: CASSLDLQRGGYTF
cdr3_nt: TGTGCCAGCAGCTTAGATCTACAACGCGGTGGCTACACCTTC
clone_size: many
j_call: TRBJ1-2
d_call: .
v_call: TRBV7-2

cdr3_aa: CASSLEGGTGYTF
cdr3_nt: TGTGCCAGCAGTCTGGAGGGAGGGACTGGCTACACCTTC
clone_size: many
j_call: TRBJ1-2
d_call: .
v_call: TRBV7-2

cdr3_aa: CASSFGFGGARETQYF
cdr3_nt: TGCGCCAGCAGCTTCGGGTTCGGGGGGGCCAGAGAGACCCAGTACTTC
clone_size: many
j_call: TRBJ2-5
d_call: TRBD2
v_call: TRBV5-1

cdr3_aa: CASSWGGTPSYEQFF
cdr3_nt: TGTGCCAGCAGTTGGGGCGGGACGCCCAGCTATGAGCAGTTCTTC
clone_size: .
j_call: TRBJ2-1
d_call: .
v_call: TRBV6-6

cdr3_aa: CAIGDMRDTEAFF
cdr3_nt: TGTGCCATCGGTGACATGAGGGACACTGAAGCTTTCTTT
clone_size: many
j_call: TRBJ1-1
d_call: .
v_call: TRBV10-3

cdr3_aa: CASSQVTGTGASPLHF
cdr3_nt: TGCGCCAGCAGCCAAGTCACCGGGACAGGGGCTTCACCCCTCCACTTT
clone_size: .
j_call: TRBJ1-6
d_call: TRBD1
v_call: TRBV4-3

cdr3_aa: CASILQGPAYNEQFF
cdr3_nt: TGTGCCAGCATACTACAGGGGCCTGCCTACAATGAGCAGTTCTTC
clone_size: many
j_call: TRBJ2-1
d_call: TRBD1
v_call: TRBV2

cdr3_aa: CASSEGYQAGNYGYTF
cdr3_nt: TGTGCCAGCAGTGAAGGGTACCAGGCGGGGAACTATGGCTACACCTTC
clone_size: many
j_call: TRBJ1-2
d_call: .
v_call: TRBV25-1

cdr3_aa: CSVRDRGSDTQYF
cdr3_nt: TGCAGCGTTCGGGACAGGGGGTCGGATACGCAGTATTTT
clone_size: many
j_call: TRBJ2-3
d_call: TRBD1
v_call: TRBV29-1

cdr3_aa: CSARARGNTEAFF
cdr3_nt: TGCAGTGCTAGAGCCAGGGGGAACACTGAAGCTTTCTTT
clone_size: many
j_call: TRBJ1-1
d_call: .
v_call: TRBV20-1

cdr3_aa: CASSTRGLSGANVLTF
cdr3_nt: TGTGCCAGCAGCACCAGGGGCCTCTCTGGGGCCAACGTCCTGACTTTC
clone_size: many
j_call: TRBJ2-6
d_call: .
v_call: TRBV12-3/TRBV12-4

cdr3_aa: CASSPSGTGVVEQYF
cdr3_nt: TGCGCCAGCAGCCCCTCCGGGACAGGGGTCGTAGAGCAGTACTTC
clone_size: many
j_call: TRBJ2-7
d_call: TRBD1
v_call: TRBV5-1

cdr3_aa: CASSPRGQFSGNTIYF
cdr3_nt: TGTGCCAGCAGCCCCCGTGGACAGTTCTCTGGAAACACCATATATTTT
clone_size: .
j_call: TRBJ1-3
d_call: .
v_call: TRBV9

cdr3_aa: CSAPVQGGMNTEAFF
cdr3_nt: TGCAGTGCCCCGGTCCAGGGCGGGATGAACACTGAAGCTTTCTTT
clone_size: many
j_call: TRBJ1-1
d_call: .
v_call: TRBV20-1

cdr3_aa: CSAILSSSYNSPLHF
cdr3_nt: TGCAGTGCTATTTTAAGTAGCTCCTATAATTCACCCCTCCACTTT
clone_size: few
j_call: TRBJ1-6
d_call: .
v_call: TRBV20-1

cdr3_aa: CSAIGGRGYNQPQHF
cdr3_nt: TGCAGTGCTATAGGGGGCAGAGGGTACAATCAGCCCCAGCATTTT
clone_size: .
j_call: TRBJ1-5
d_call: TRBD1
v_call: TRBV20-1

cdr3_aa: CASSLEGAGPREKLFF
cdr3_nt: TGTGCCAGCAGCTTAGAAGGGGCAGGGCCTCGGGAAAAACTCTTTTTT
clone_size: .
j_call: TRBJ1-4
d_call: .
v_call: TRBV7-9

cdr3_aa: CASSPRSGEGHGYTF
cdr3_nt: TGTGCCAGCAGTCCACGATCAGGGGAAGGACATGGCTACACCTTC
clone_size: many
j_call: TRBJ1-2
d_call: .
v_call: TRBV6-6

cdr3_aa: CASSYPGGGVNTEAFF
cdr3_nt: TGTGCCAGCAGTTACCCCGGGGGAGGGGTGAACACTGAAGCTTTCTTT
clone_size: .
j_call: TRBJ1-1
d_call: .
v_call: TRBV6-2/TRBV6-3

cdr3_aa: CASGQENIQYF
cdr3_nt: TGTGCCAGCGGCCAGGAAAACATTCAGTACTTC
clone_size: many
j_call: TRBJ2-4
d_call: .
v_call: TRBV2